This T cell receptor beta chain is from a study of T cell changes during pregnancy in multiple sclerosis. Libraries were prepared by immunoSEQ multiplex PCR; TCRdb keeps only in-frame clonotypes and omits some of them. This sample yields tens of thousands of clones, of which about 85% are seen a single time; 3.3% belongs to the top ten. The CDR3 extends over 15 amino acids. With 6 bases clipped from V and 1 base from J, the junction kept 3 bases outside the gene matches. Germline CDR1 reads SGHNT; CDR2 reads YYREEE (reference sequence). This TCR was recovered from a female donor with multiple sclerosis, enrolled in a pregnancy study. The sequencing used peripheral blood, collected before pregnancy. The chain couples TRBV5-4 to TRBJ2-1; 11 nucleotides align to TRBD2. The CDR3 here is CASTTSGRSYNEQFF. For the CDR3, the DNA is TGTGCCAGCACCACTAGCGGGAGATCCTACAATGAGCAGTTCTTC.